This T cell receptor beta chain was sequenced during a study of molecular identifiers for immune sequencing clone quantification. As regards this clonotype: Its antigen is not known. A much larger clone is a single base away; this may be a read error.

TCRdb re-called the PCR reads with MiXCR, one entry per CDR3 protein. The sample lists 80,000 to 130,000 distinct CDR3 sequences; roughly 34% were seen once. The CDR3 runs to 14 residues. From germline, CDR1 is SEHNR and CDR2 FQNEAQ (reference sequence). Study results and caveats: Effector cells kept over 98% of their molecules in clones above 20 RNA copies, while naive cells kept under 1% there. Identical TCR molecules sharing a barcode could underestimate highly expanded clone sizes.

This sequence originates from a human donor in good health. Some libraries in this study had Jurkat cell RNA spiked in. Sequenced: naive CD8+ T cells from blood, with Jurkat cell RNA spiked in. The sample's subset: FACS-sorted CD8+CD4-CCR7+CD45RA+ naive T cells. The chain couples TRBV7-9 to TRBJ1-1; 7 nucleotides match TRBD1. The CDR3 DNA reads TGTGCCGGCAGCTTATTAACAGGGGCGACTGAAGCTTTCTTT. It specifies CAGSLLTGATEAFF.